The source of this T cell receptor beta chain is a study of CD8+ T cells in alopecia areata. Across the study: The investigators scored severity in treated patients by the percentage of affected scalp area. Study-level findings and limits: Persistence of many expanded lesional clones was seen in scalp and blood during tofacitinib. Scalp clonality and expanded CD8+ clones among the top 100 showed significant decreases with tofacitinib.

Germline values: CDR1 SQVTM, CDR2 ANQGSEA. J gave up 4 bases and V 6 bases, and 5 bases lay outside the gene matches. The CDR3 length is 13 residues. There are a few counts of this clone. Its target is not known. After isolation, RNA underwent reverse transcription to generate cDNA as the sequencing template. TCRdb's table, derived via immunoSEQ multiplex PCR, lists solely in-frame clones and lacks some. The sample comprises 200,000 or so clones, nearly 60% of which are singletons, and 5.5% to 6% rests with the top ten. The sample's treatment: oral pan-JAK inhibitor, 5-10 mg twice daily. Using a FACSAria, the CD4+ and CD8+ T cells were sorted from the PBMCs.

The rearrangement links TRBV29-1 to TRBJ2-5, with 10 bases that match TRBD2. This material consisted of CD4+ T cells sorted from blood, taken at week 24, from a patient treated with tofacitinib. The sequence came from a human donor with alopecia areata. CDR3 DNA: TGCAGCGTGCGGCTAGCGGGAGCAGAGACCCAGTACTTC. Amino acid sequence: CSVRLAGAETQYF.